Listed here are 25 T cell receptor beta chains from one sample, sequenced in a study of molecular identifiers for immune sequencing clone quantification. Using its own MiXCR run on the PCR reads, TCRdb lists one record per CDR3 protein. The sample lists 600,000 to 650,000 distinct CDR3 sequences; 20% were seen once. Sequencing input: naive CD8+ T cells from blood, with Jurkat cell RNA spiked in. Subset meaning: FACS-sorted CD8+CD4-CCR7+CD45RA+ naive T cells. These receptors were collected from a human donor in good health. Some libraries in this study had Jurkat cell RNA spiked in.

This clonotype was seen at least ten times. The rearrangement uses TRBV12-3 or TRBV12-4 and TRBJ2-2; possible D gene TRBD1, 5 bases. Trimming removed 3 bases from V and 5 bases from J, with 10 bases in between. The CDR3 is made up of 14 amino acids. Here the CDR3 reads CASSFSRQTGELFF. CDR3 nucleotide sequence: TGTGCCAGCAGTTTTTCCAGACAGACCGGGGAGCTGTTTTTT.

The chain couples TRBV9 to TRBJ2-3, with 8 bases that match TRBD2. CDR1 is SGDLS, CDR2 YYNGEE, per germline. The CDR3 has 14 residues. After removal of 0 bases from V and 4 bases from J, the junction contained 1 base not matched to a gene. The chain's CDR3 is CASSVAGGPDTQYF. The CDR3 DNA follows: TGTGCCAGCAGCGTAGCGGGGGGGCCAGATACGCAGTATTTT.

This clonotype was observed at least ten times. CDR3 DNA sequence: TGTGCCAGCAGCAAAAGGAACAGACGAGCCCCTAACTATGGCTACACCTTC. As protein: CASSKRNRRAPNYGYTF. The rearrangement joins TRBV21-1 to TRBJ1-2. TRBV21-1 is labeled a pseudogene. This CDR3 is 17 amino acids long.

This clonotype was found many times. The rearrangement joins TRBV2 to TRBJ2-3; D possibly corresponds to TRBD2 (6 bases). CDR1 is SNHLY, CDR2 FYNNEI, per germline. There are 15 residues in the CDR3. Trimming pared 7 bases from V and 5 bases from J, leaving 19 bases between. The CDR3 region has the DNA TGTGCCAGCATTCCCATGGGGAGGTTGGGAGATACGCAGTATTTT. Its protein product is CASIPMGRLGDTQYF.

Concerning this clonotype: A much bigger clone sits one base away, suggesting this may be a read error. Lacking the conserved final phenylalanine or tryptophan, this CDR3 likely reflects a read error. This sequence joins TRBV19 and TRBJ2-3, with D perhaps assigned TRBD1 or TRBD2 (5 bases each). CDR1 is LNHDA and CDR2 is SQIVND in the germline V gene (reference sequence). The V gene lost 2 bases and the J gene lost 2 bases, with 11 bases spanning the gap. The CDR3 loop spans 15 amino acids. CDR3 in amino acids: CASSILGESTDTQYS. As DNA, the CDR3 is TGTGCCAGTAGTATATTGGGGGAATCCACAGATACGCAGTATTCT.

This clonotype turned up a few times. The gene calls are TRBV6-2 or TRBV6-3 and TRBJ2-1; 9 nucleotides match TRBD2. The CDR3 spans 13 residues. With V trimmed by 4 bases and J by 6 bases, 1 base remained unmatched. Germline CDR1 reads MNHEY; CDR2 reads SVGEGT. This CDR3 is CASSWTSVNEQFF. The CDR3 bases are TGTGCCAGCAGTTGGACTAGCGTCAATGAGCAGTTCTTC.

This clonotype was recorded at least ten times. The chain joins TRBV28 to TRBJ1-1, with a possible D match to TRBD1 (5 bases). This CDR3 contains 13 residues. V lost 5 bases to trimming and J lost 4 bases, with 11 bases between them. Germline V CDR1 and CDR2: MDHEN, SYDVKM. The chain's CDR3 is CASSKTVRTEAFF. The DNA of the CDR3 is TGTGCCAGCAGTAAGACAGTGCGCACTGAAGCTTTCTTT.

This clonotype came up many times. The chain is built from TRBV30 and TRBJ2-7, with 8 bases identical to TRBD2. Germline CDR1 and CDR2: GTSNPN and SVGIG (reference sequence). This CDR3 is built from 14 residues. Unmatched junction bases numbered 7, after V lost 2 bases and J lost 4 bases. The CDR3 sequence is CAWSYGSGIYEQYF. The DNA of the CDR3 is TGTGCCTGGAGTTATGGTAGCGGGATATACGAGCAGTACTTC.

This clonotype was detected ten times or more. This chain uses TRBV13 with TRBJ2-2; no reliable D call. CDR1 PRHDT and CDR2 FYEKMQ come from the germline V gene (reference sequence). V lost 1 base, J lost 4 bases, and 16 bases lay in between. The CDR3 extends over 17 amino acids. CDR3 DNA: TGTGCCAGCAGCTTAGCTCCGTCGGCAGCCACCACCGGGGAGCTGTTTTTT. As protein: CASSLAPSAATTGELFF.

This clonotype has just a few counts. The chain has TRBV19 and TRBJ2-1; 11 bases fit TRBD2. V shed 3 bases and J 5 bases; nucleotides not matched to a gene: 3. Germline CDR1 LNHDA, CDR2 SQIVND (reference sequence). This CDR3 region has 15 residues. In DNA form, the CDR3 reads TGTGCCAGTAGTATGACTAGCGGGGCCAACAATGAGCAGTTCTTC. This sequence encodes CASSMTSGANNEQFF.

The chain is built from TRBV4-2 and TRBJ2-3, with D possibly TRBD2 on 6 matching bases. Trimming stripped 3 bases from V and 0 bases from J, with 13 bases between. This CDR3 region has 16 residues. The germline V gene has CDR1 LGHNA and CDR2 YNFKEQ. CDR3 in amino acids: CASSQAAGTSTDTQYF. The CDR3 bases are TGTGCCAGCAGCCAGGCAGCGGGCACTAGCACAGATACGCAGTATTTT.

V is TRBV6-2 or TRBV6-3 and J is TRBJ1-3, with no clear D. Germline-derived CDR1 and CDR2 are MNHEY and SVGEGT. Trimming left V 7 bases short and J 0 bases short, with 10 bases between. This CDR3 spans 14 amino acids. CDR3 bases: TGTGCCAGCAACTTTGACATCTCTGGAAACACCATATATTTT. It encodes CASNFDISGNTIYF.

This clonotype occurred many times. The gene calls are TRBV20-1 and TRBJ2-7; 11 bases map to TRBD2. CDR1 DFQATT and CDR2 SNEGSKA come from the germline V gene (reference sequence). The length of the CDR3 is 16 residues. Germline trimming cut 0 bases from V and 3 bases from J; bases unmatched to any gene: 7. CDR3: CSARDELAGVIYEQYF. The CDR3 coding sequence is TGCAGTGCTAGAGACGAACTAGCGGGGGTGATCTACGAGCAGTACTTC.

The table lists this clonotype with a count of one. The junction departs from the called germline gene at one end, perhaps through a read error. The chain links TRBV28 to TRBJ2-3, with 7 bases aligning to TRBD2. Germline CDR1 is MDHEN and CDR2 is SYDVKM. The CDR3 totals 13 residues. As DNA, the CDR3 is TGTGCCGGCAGTCTCAGGTCGGGAGGTACGCAGTATTTT. This gives the protein CAGSLRSGGTQYF.

This clonotype showed up just a few times. The chain employs TRBV4-1 and TRBJ2-7, with D possibly matching TRBD2 (6 bases). CDR1 is MGHRA, CDR2 YSYEKL, per germline. This CDR3 has 13 residues. V lost 3 bases to trimming and J lost 2 bases, with 8 bases between them. The CDR3 sequence is CASSHGSPYEQYF. Written as DNA, the CDR3 is TGCGCCAGCAGCCACGGGAGTCCCTACGAGCAGTACTTC.

This clonotype was picked up a small number of times. The chain couples TRBV27 to TRBJ1-6; D remains ambiguous. Germline V gene data show CDR1 as MNHEY and CDR2 as SMNVEV (reference sequence). With 1 base removed from V and 7 bases from J, the gap between germline ends came to 20 bases. The CDR3 contains 18 residues. DNA of the CDR3: TGTGCCAGCAGTTTATTACAAGCCGGGCCCCCAAGCAATTCACCCCTCCACTTT. This codes for CASSLLQAGPPSNSPLHF.

This clonotype occurred many times. V and J are TRBV7-8 and TRBJ2-5; no firm D call. V gave up 5 bases and J gave up 5 bases, with 15 bases separating them. CDR1 and CDR2 from the germline V gene are SGHVS and FQNEAQ. This CDR3 comprises 14 residues. The CDR3 region is CASSRLMGYETQYF. The CDR3, as DNA: TGTGCCAGCAGCCGCCTGATGGGGTATGAGACCCAGTACTTC.

The sample holds many counts of this clonotype. The chain combines TRBV6-5 with TRBJ1-5, with 10 bases aligning to TRBD1. V lost 5 bases and J lost 6; bases outside the gene matches: 4. Germline assignment: CDR1 MNHEY and CDR2 SVGAGI. The CDR3 contains 14 residues. The chain's CDR3 is CASSLGTGVQPQHF. The CDR3 DNA is TGTGCCAGCAGTCTCGGGACAGGGGTTCAGCCCCAGCATTTT.

V and J are TRBV27 and TRBJ2-6; D remains unclear. V was cut by 5 bases and J by 0 bases, with 8 bases left in between. The CDR3 sequence is 15 residues long. Per germline, CDR1 MNHEY and CDR2 SMNVEV (reference sequence). CDR3 region: CASSALTSGANVLTF. CDR3 in DNA: TGTGCCAGCAGTGCGCTTACCTCTGGGGCCAACGTCCTGACTTTC.

This clonotype has only a few counts. J is TRBJ1-2 and V is TRBV13; D perhaps matches TRBD1 (5 bases). Germline lookup yields CDR1 PRHDT and CDR2 FYEKMQ (reference sequence). Trimming pared 5 bases from V and 5 bases from J, leaving 18 bases between. The CDR3 loop spans 15 amino acids. The DNA of the CDR3 is TGTGCCAGCAGCCCTGACAGTCCGGGACCTTATGGCTACACCTTC. This encodes CASSPDSPGPYGYTF.

This clonotype was counted many times. V is TRBV6-5 and J is TRBJ1-1; D unclear. CDR3 size: 12 residues. Per germline, CDR1 MNHEY and CDR2 SVGAGI. V shed 4 bases and J shed 3 bases, with 6 bases lying between them. This chain's CDR3 is CASSSWDTEAFF. The CDR3 DNA is TGTGCCAGCAGTTCCTGGGACACTGAAGCTTTCTTT.

This clonotype came up many times. The chain employs TRBV7-9 and TRBJ2-5; no definite D call. Deletions cut 1 base from V and 4 bases from J, with 10 bases between. Germline assignment: CDR1 SEHNR and CDR2 FQNEAQ (reference sequence). This CDR3 spans 14 amino acids. CDR3 sequence: CASSLELVSETQYF. CDR3 DNA: TGTGCCAGCAGCTTAGAGCTAGTCTCAGAGACCCAGTACTTC.

This clonotype showed up many times. The chain carries TRBV6-5 and TRBJ2-7; 10 bases are shared with TRBD2. After removal of 0 bases from V and 2 bases from J, the junction contained 1 base not matched to a gene. The CDR3 is 15 amino acids. CDR1 and CDR2 (germline): MNHEY, SVGAGI. The CDR3 protein is CASSYSSGGAYEQYF. CDR3 sequence (DNA): TGTGCCAGCAGTTACTCAAGCGGGGGGGCCTACGAGCAGTACTTC.

This clonotype was detected ten times or more. V and J are TRBV20-1 and TRBJ2-4; D unclear. This CDR3 has 12 amino acids. Germline V gene data show CDR1 as DFQATT and CDR2 as SNEGSKA (reference sequence). Trimming took 6 bases from V and 1 from J, leaving 7 bases between them. The CDR3: CSAPLAKNIQYF. The CDR3 DNA sequence: TGCAGTGCGCCGTTGGCCAAAAACATTCAGTACTTC.

To note about this clonotype: At one boundary the junction diverges from the germline segment, which might be a read error. The gene calls are TRBV20-1 and TRBJ1-1; TRBD1 is a possible D gene (6 bases). This CDR3 has 12 amino acids. From germline, CDR1 is DFQATT and CDR2 SNEGSKA (reference sequence). CDR3 loop: CSARDRNTEALF. The CDR3 region has the DNA TGCAGTGCTAGGGACAGAAACACTGAAGCTCTCTTT.